Presented here are 30 T cell receptor beta chains from one specimen sequenced in a study of blood T cell repertoires in COVID-19. Produced via immunoSEQ multiplex PCR; TCRdb's table is partial and in-frame only. The repertoire holds about 270,000 clones, with just over 85% as singletons. Specimen: PBMCs or T cells enriched from blood (not recorded which). The origin of the receptors is a man younger than 35 who had recovered from COVID-19.

This chain uses TRBV3-1 (or the pseudogene TRBV3-2) with TRBJ1-2; TRBD1 might be the D (5 bases). The CDR3 length is 12 residues. In germline, CDR1 is LGHDT, CDR2 YNNKEL (reference sequence). The germline V and J ends were trimmed by 4 bases and 3 bases, with 6 bases remaining between them. CDR3 bases: TGTGCCAGCAGCCCGGGGGACTATGGCTACACCTTC. Its protein is CASSPGDYGYTF.

The V call is TRBV11-3, the J call TRBJ1-3; a weak D match, TRBD1 (5 bases). V shed 5 bases and J shed 3 bases, with 20 bases lying between them. The CDR3 runs to 17 residues. Germline V lookup: CDR1 SGHNT, CDR2 YENEEA. The CDR3 coding sequence is TGTGCCAGCAGCACTCCGTGGCAGGGAGGTTTTGGAAACACCATATATTTT. It translates to CASSTPWQGGFGNTIYF.

This chain connects TRBV4-1 to TRBJ1-1; D gene uncertain. V gave up 3 bases and J gave up 4 bases, with 9 bases separating them. The CDR3 totals 13 residues. Germline lookup yields CDR1 MGHRA and CDR2 YSYEKL. CDR3 loop: CASSQGTTTEAFF. DNA for the CDR3: TGCGCCAGCAGCCAGGGCACCACCACTGAAGCTTTCTTT.

The rearrangement links TRBV2 to TRBJ2-1; TRBD2 is a possible D gene (5 bases). This CDR3 comprises 14 residues. Germline V gene data show CDR1 as SNHLY and CDR2 as FYNNEI. V was cut by 4 bases and J by 8 bases, with 15 bases left in between. Here the CDR3 reads CASSVSGVSYEQFF. CDR3 nucleotide sequence: TGTGCCAGCAGTGTCTCCGGGGTTTCTTATGAGCAGTTCTTC.

The chain has TRBV18 and TRBJ2-7, with D perhaps matching TRBD1 (7 bases). This CDR3 comprises 12 residues. Germline CDR1 KGHSH, CDR2 LQKENI. V was shortened by 6 bases and J by 6 bases, with 12 bases between the two germline ends. The CDR3 nucleotides read TGTGCCAGCTCGCCCCAGGGGGGCGAGCAGTACTTC. Translation gives CASSPQGGEQYF.

The chain links TRBV13 to TRBJ2-1, with 7 bases identical to TRBD1. Germline V lookup: CDR1 PRHDT, CDR2 FYEKMQ (reference sequence). With 2 bases clipped from V and 4 bases from J, the junction kept 11 bases outside the gene matches. The length of the CDR3 is 17 residues. This chain's CDR3 is CASSLWPGPRGYNEQFF. DNA for the CDR3: TGTGCCAGCAGCTTATGGCCCGGGCCCAGGGGGTACAATGAGCAGTTCTTC.

The chain has TRBV4-2 and TRBJ1-4, with 11 bases identical to TRBD1. The CDR3 extends over 17 amino acids. Per germline, CDR1 LGHNA and CDR2 YNFKEQ. Trimming took 1 base from V and 7 from J; bases not matched to a gene: 8. CDR3 protein: CASSQAPDRGLPEKLFF. The CDR3 region has the DNA TGTGCCAGCAGCCAAGCTCCGGACAGGGGGCTGCCTGAAAAACTGTTTTTT.

This chain joins TRBV28 and TRBJ1-2; the D is unclear. The CDR3 is 14 amino acids. V gave up 7 bases and J gave up 2 bases, with 14 bases separating them. Germline CDR1 MDHEN, CDR2 SYDVKM. In DNA, the CDR3 is TGTGCCAGCACCCAAGGGAGTATCAACTATGGCTACACCTTC. This codes for CASTQGSINYGYTF.

The chain has TRBV7-9 and TRBJ1-2; D is unclear. Germline CDR1 reads SEHNR; CDR2 reads FQNEAQ (reference sequence). The CDR3 is made up of 12 amino acids. V dropped 1 base and J dropped 2 bases, with 2 bases sitting between them. CDR3 protein: CASSLVNYGYTF. The CDR3 DNA sequence: TGTGCCAGCAGCTTAGTAAACTATGGCTACACCTTC.

This clone was seen just once. This chain uses TRBV11-3 with TRBJ2-1, with TRBD2 identical over 12 bases. The CDR3 has 14 residues. The germline CDR1 and CDR2 sequences are SGHNT and YENEEA. V dropped 6 bases and J dropped 6; count of bases not matched to a gene: 3. CDR3 loop: CASRVTSGSNEQFF. The CDR3 nucleotides are TGTGCCAGCAGGGTGACTAGCGGGAGCAATGAGCAGTTCTTC.

This sequence joins TRBV11-2 and TRBJ2-4, with a tentative D call TRBD2 (6 bases). The CDR3 is 15 amino acids. With 9 bases removed from V and 4 bases from J, the gap between germline ends came to 19 bases. The germline V gene has CDR1 SGHAT and CDR2 FQNNGV. The CDR3 protein is CASRPGEGLKNIQYF. The CDR3 bases are TGTGCCAGTCGACCGGGAGAGGGCTTAAAAAACATTCAGTACTTC.

The chain has TRBV28 and TRBJ1-5; TRBD1 might be the D (5 bases). The V end was cut by 2 bases, the J end by 3 bases, with 14 bases between. CDR3 length: 16 amino acids. Germline V gene lookup returns CDR1 MDHEN and CDR2 SYDVKM. The CDR3 nucleotides are TGTGCCAGCAGTTTACCGACAGACTTGAACAATCAGCCCCAGCATTTT. Protein: CASSLPTDLNNQPQHF. Full variable domain (outside the CDR3, taken from reference TRBV28 and TRBJ1-5): DVKVTQSSRYLVKRTGEKVFLECVQDMDHENMFWYRQDPGLGLRLIYFSYDVKMKEKGDIPEGYSVSREKKERFSLILESASTNQTSMYLCASSLPTDLNNQPQHFGDGTRLSIL.

The chain couples TRBV5-1 to TRBJ1-5; D might be TRBD1 (5 bases). The V end lost 0 bases, the J end lost 7 bases, and 14 bases lay between the germline ends. CDR3 size: 15 residues. Germline V lookup: CDR1 SGHRS, CDR2 YFSETQ. In DNA, the CDR3 is TGCGCCAGCAGCTTGGCCGGCGGGGGTGGGCAGCCCCAGCATTTT. Protein: CASSLAGGGGQPQHF.

This clone was counted once. V is TRBV5-5 and J is TRBJ2-2; possibly TRBD1 for D (5 bases). Germline V lookup: CDR1 SGHKS, CDR2 YYEKEE (reference sequence). This CDR3 is 16 amino acids long. Trimming took 4 bases from V and 0 from J, leaving 13 bases between them. In nucleotides, the CDR3 is TGTGCCAGCAGCCCGATCCCAGGGACGAACACCGGGGAGCTGTTTTTT. Amino acids: CASSPIPGTNTGELFF.

There are a few counts of this clone. Within the sample, other DNA sequences also encode this same CDR3. The chain joins TRBV7-9 to TRBJ1-5; 9 bases fit TRBD1. Germline V gives CDR1 SEHNR, CDR2 FQNEAQ (reference sequence). Unmatched junction bases numbered 1, after V lost 1 base and J lost 6 bases. The CDR3 sequence is 14 residues long. CDR3 sequence reads: CASSLGQGGQPQHF. DNA for the CDR3: TGTGCCAGCAGCTTAGGACAGGGGGGTCAGCCCCAGCATTTT. Variable domain in full (rest from reference TRBV7-9 and TRBJ1-5): DTGVSQNPRHKITKRGQNVTFRCDPISEHNRLYWYRQTLGQGPEFLTYFQNEAQLEKSRLLSDRFSAERPKGSFSTLEIQRTEQGDSAMYLCASSLGQGGQPQHFGDGTRLSIL.

This rearrangement joins TRBV4-1 to TRBJ1-3; D unclear. Trimming removed 1 base at V and 7 bases at J, with 5 bases between. Germline CDR1 is MGHRA and CDR2 is YSYEKL. This CDR3 spans 12 amino acids. CDR3 DNA: TGCGCCAGCAGCCAAGGAGGCAACACCATATATTTT. This translates into CASSQGGNTIYF.

The chain links TRBV27 to TRBJ2-5; 10 bases are a match to TRBD1. The CDR3 spans 15 residues. The germline gives CDR1 MNHEY, CDR2 SMNVEV (reference sequence). V shed 4 bases and J 4 bases; nucleotides not matched to a gene: 6. DNA for the CDR3: TGTGCCAGCAGTTCGGGACAGGGGAAGAGAGAGACCCAGTACTTC. It specifies CASSSGQGKRETQYF.

The chain joins TRBV6-6 to TRBJ1-4, with D maybe TRBD1 (6 bases). The CDR3 is 15 amino acids. Looked up from germline, CDR1 is MNHNY and CDR2 is SVGAGI (reference sequence). V was clipped by 4 bases and J by 8 bases, with 17 bases between them. In DNA, the CDR3 is TGTGCCAGCAGTTCTAGGGGGACCTCACAGGAAAAACTGTTTTTT. Translation: CASSSRGTSQEKLFF.

The chain combines TRBV29-1 with TRBJ2-3, with D unresolved. Germline loops: CDR1 SQVTM, CDR2 ANQGSEA. V lost 8 bases and J 2 bases, leaving 14 bases between the germline ends. The CDR3 is made up of 13 amino acids. The CDR3 DNA is TGCAGCCAAGCCGGGTCACTCACAGATACGCAGTATTTT. Translation gives CSQAGSLTDTQYF.

V and J are TRBV11-3 and TRBJ1-2, with a tentative D call TRBD1 (5 bases). Trimming cost V 5 bases and J 4 bases, with 8 bases left between them. The CDR3 has 12 residues. Germline V gene data show CDR1 as SGHNT and CDR2 as YENEEA. CDR3 protein: CASSGGIYGYTF. CDR3 DNA sequence: TGTGCCAGCAGCGGGGGGATCTATGGCTACACCTTC.

Points on this clone: This CDR3 is also generated by other DNA sequences in the sample. The V gene is TRBV29-1, the J gene TRBJ1-1, with D possibly matching TRBD1 (5 bases). Between the trimmed V and J ends, which lost 4 bases and 2 bases, there was a span of 8 bases. CDR3 length equals 12 residues. From germline, CDR1 is SQVTM and CDR2 ANQGSEA. CDR3 sequence reads: CSVGGGNTEAFF. DNA for the CDR3: TGCAGCGTTGGCGGGGGAAACACTGAAGCTTTCTTT.

The chain uses TRBV12-5 and TRBJ1-5, with TRBD1 matching 7 bases. V lost 0 bases and J lost 4; bases outside the gene matches: 3. This CDR3 is built from 15 residues. Germline V gene sequence: CDR1 LGHNT, CDR2 FRNRAP. The CDR3 DNA reads as TGTGCTAGTGGTTTGGTACAGGGGCCGAATCAGCCCCAGCATTTT. Translating gives CASGLVQGPNQPQHF. The variable domain in full, completed from reference TRBV12-5 and TRBJ1-5, reads DARVTQTPRHKVTEMGQEVTMRCQPILGHNTVFWYRQTMMQGLELLAYFRNRAPLDDSGMPKDRFSAEMPDATLATLKIQPSEPRDSAVYFCASGLVQGPNQPQHFGDGTRLSIL.

The chain employs TRBV7-6 and TRBJ1-3; D uncertain. The CDR3 sequence is 16 residues long. CDR1 is SGHVS and CDR2 is FNYEAQ in the germline V gene. Between the trimmed V and J ends, which lost 5 bases and 0 bases, there was a span of 14 bases. The CDR3 loop reads CASSPERSGSGNTIYF. The CDR3 DNA follows: TGTGCCAGCAGCCCGGAACGGTCGGGCTCTGGAAACACCATATATTTT.

The gene calls are TRBV19 and TRBJ2-1; 9 bases align to TRBD2. The junction had 10 bases not matched to a gene; V was cut back by 6 bases and J by 7 bases. The CDR3 extends over 15 amino acids. CDR1 and CDR2 (germline): LNHDA, SQIVND (reference sequence). The CDR3 region is CASRRAGGRPNEQFF. The CDR3 nucleotides are TGTGCCAGTAGACGTGCGGGAGGGAGACCGAATGAGCAGTTCTTC.

This chain joins TRBV27 and TRBJ2-7; 8 bases are shared with TRBD1. Germline V lookup: CDR1 MNHEY, CDR2 SMNVEV (reference sequence). V dropped 1 base and J dropped 6; count of bases not matched to a gene: 8. The CDR3 is 15 amino acids. CDR3 nucleotides: TGTGCCAGCAGTTTATATTCAGGGGGCCCTTTCGAGCAGTACTTC. Translated, it gives CASSLYSGGPFEQYF.

The rearrangement uses TRBV5-1 and TRBJ1-2; D may be TRBD1 (5 bases). In germline, CDR1 is SGHRS, CDR2 YFSETQ. CDR3 length: 14 amino acids. Trimming pared 8 bases from V and 6 bases from J, leaving 20 bases between. The CDR3 nucleotides are TGCGCCAGTACCGTCGGGAGGGGAGTGGATGGCTACACCTTC. Its protein is CASTVGRGVDGYTF.

The sample holds one count of this clone. V usage is TRBV5-1 and J usage is TRBJ1-1, with D maybe TRBD1 (6 bases). With 0 bases removed from V and 0 bases from J, the gap between germline ends came to 9 bases. Germline V gene sequence: CDR1 SGHRS, CDR2 YFSETQ. CDR3 length equals 15 residues. This CDR3 reads CASSLDGQMNTEAFF. For the CDR3, the DNA is TGCGCCAGCAGCTTGGACGGACAGATGAACACTGAAGCTTTCTTT.

In this sample, this clone turned up once. This chain joins TRBV7-2 and TRBJ2-1; D is possibly TRBD1 (6 bases). Germline V gene sequence: CDR1 SGHTA, CDR2 FQGNSA. V was clipped by 2 bases and J by 6 bases, with 11 bases between them. This CDR3 has 14 residues. The CDR3 spells CASSLTTGRNEQFF. CDR3 coding DNA: TGTGCCAGCAGCTTAACAACAGGGCGCAATGAGCAGTTCTTC.

The chain joins TRBV7-2 to TRBJ1-4, with D perhaps matching TRBD1 (6 bases). CDR1 is SGHTA and CDR2 is FQGNSA in the germline V gene. V gave up 5 bases and J gave up 5 bases, with 18 bases separating them. The CDR3 is 16 residues long. In DNA, the CDR3 is TGTGCCAGCAGCCCCAACGCCAGGGGTCTAAATGAAAAACTGTTTTTT. Its protein is CASSPNARGLNEKLFF.

The V and J genes are TRBV3-1 (or the pseudogene TRBV3-2) and TRBJ1-4, with 7 nucleotides matching TRBD1. The CDR3 length is 14 residues. J gave up 5 bases and V 4 bases, and 4 bases lay outside the gene matches. Germline V CDR1 and CDR2: LGHDT, YNNKEL (reference sequence). The CDR3, as DNA: TGTGCCAGCAGCCCCTCGACAGGGAATGAAAAACTGTTTTTT. This codes for CASSPSTGNEKLFF.